This paragraph reports one T cell receptor (beta chain). Its specificity is not known. Sequencing was performed with immunoSEQ multiplex PCR; in TCRdb, only in-frame clones are kept and a portion is missing. Here the sample spans more than 60,000 clones, 65% to 85% being singletons. This entry comes from a study of radiotherapy plus CTLA-4 blockade in lung cancer. V trimming: 2 bases; J trimming: 2 bases; junction bases outside the gene matches: 8. Germline CDR1 and CDR2: MNHNY and SVGAGI (reference sequence). The CDR3 has 16 residues. Findings of the study overall: Alongside interferon-beta, early blood T cell clone dynamics were reportedly the best predictor of response. Among blood TCR repertoires after radiotherapy plus ipilimumab, tumor-derived clones expanded.

The chain is built from TRBV6-6 and TRBJ2-7; 8 bases are a match to TRBD2. The origin of this receptor is a human donor with non-small cell lung cancer who had a complete response to radiotherapy plus ipilimumab. The sample consisted of peripheral blood, taken from a patient treated with radiotherapy plus ipilimumab. In nucleotides, the CDR3 is TGTGCCAGCAGTTACGGGAGTAGCGGGGTCACCTACGAGCAGTACTTC. This gives the protein CASSYGSSGVTYEQYF.